These T cell receptor beta chains were read from a single sample in a study of preoperative IRX-2 immunotherapy in early breast cancer. Assay: immunoSEQ multiplex PCR; the TCRdb copy retains only in-frame clones and omits some. The repertoire holds about 98,000 clones, 80% to 90% seen once, with under 2.5% in the top ten. The starting material was tumor tissue, obtained after IRX-2 immunotherapy. The receptor source for this set is a human donor with breast cancer. The CDR3 runs from the conserved cysteine through the conserved F or W. Each record gives: V gene, D gene, J gene, clone size, CDR3 DNA, CDR3 protein. A D gene is named only where the DNA matches it firmly. Clone size is shown for a subset of rows, as once, few, many or a class of expanded clone.

v_call: TRBV28
d_call: TRBD1
j_call: TRBJ1-2
clone_size: .
cdr3_nt: TGTGCCAGCACCTCCTCAGACAGGGCGCGCTACACCTTC
cdr3_aa: CASTSSDRARYTF

v_call: TRBV19
d_call: .
j_call: TRBJ2-1
clone_size: once
cdr3_nt: TGTGCCAGTAGTATGGCGACGCCCTTGCGGGAGCAGTTCTTC
cdr3_aa: CASSMATPLREQFF

v_call: TRBV29-1
d_call: .
j_call: TRBJ1-1
clone_size: .
cdr3_nt: TGCAGCGGTCAGGGCGGTGAGAACACTGAAGCTTTCTTT
cdr3_aa: CSGQGGENTEAFF

v_call: TRBV18
d_call: .
j_call: TRBJ1-1
clone_size: .
cdr3_nt: TGTGCCAGCTCACTTGCAGGGAACACTGAAGCTTTCTTT
cdr3_aa: CASSLAGNTEAFF

v_call: TRBV11-3
d_call: .
j_call: TRBJ1-5
clone_size: few
cdr3_nt: TGTGCCAGCAGCTCCGGGACTCTAGGGAGCAATCAGCCCCAGCATTTT
cdr3_aa: CASSSGTLGSNQPQHF

v_call: TRBV19
d_call: .
j_call: TRBJ1-4
clone_size: .
cdr3_nt: TGTGCCAGTAGTATGCCTCGGAGGGGTTTTCCGGCTAATGAAAAACTGTTTTTT
cdr3_aa: CASSMPRRGFPANEKLFF

v_call: TRBV5-1
d_call: TRBD2
j_call: TRBJ2-3
clone_size: once
cdr3_nt: TGCGCCAGCAGCTTGAACGGGGGGGCCAAGGATACGCAGTATTTT
cdr3_aa: CASSLNGGAKDTQYF

v_call: TRBV19
d_call: .
j_call: TRBJ2-4
clone_size: .
cdr3_nt: TGTGCCAGTAGTATTTACGGGCTAGAAGGTAATAACATTCAGTACTTC
cdr3_aa: CASSIYGLEGNNIQYF

v_call: TRBV7-1
d_call: .
j_call: TRBJ2-1
clone_size: .
cdr3_nt: TGTGCCAGCAGCCCTGGTAGGACACCTGCTTATGAGCAGTTCTTC
cdr3_aa: CASSPGRTPAYEQFF

v_call: TRBV6-8
d_call: .
j_call: TRBJ1-2
clone_size: .
cdr3_nt: TGTGCCAGCAGCCAAGACAGACTCGGCTACACCTTC
cdr3_aa: CASSQDRLGYTF

v_call: TRBV5-1
d_call: .
j_call: TRBJ2-1
clone_size: .
cdr3_nt: TGCGCCAGCAGCTTGGCTGAGGGGTTGGTCACCTACAATGAGCAGTTCTTC
cdr3_aa: CASSLAEGLVTYNEQFF

v_call: TRBV7-8
d_call: .
j_call: TRBJ1-3
clone_size: .
cdr3_nt: TGTGCCAGCAGCCATTCAGCCGGGGGGCAGCTTGCTGGAAACACCATATATTTT
cdr3_aa: CASSHSAGGQLAGNTIYF

v_call: TRBV6-8
d_call: TRBD1
j_call: TRBJ1-2
clone_size: .
cdr3_nt: TGTGCCAGCAGTTGGACAGGGGGCGCCGGCTACACCTTC
cdr3_aa: CASSWTGGAGYTF

v_call: TRBV10-2
d_call: .
j_call: TRBJ1-5
clone_size: .
cdr3_nt: TGCGCCAGCAGTGATAGGGGAGGTAAACAGCCCCAGCATTTT
cdr3_aa: CASSDRGGKQPQHF

v_call: TRBV28
d_call: .
j_call: TRBJ1-4
clone_size: .
cdr3_nt: TGTGCCAGCAGCCCTGTTTCCTGGGGGGAAAAACTGTTTTTT
cdr3_aa: CASSPVSWGEKLFF

v_call: TRBV11-3
d_call: TRBD1
j_call: TRBJ1-4
clone_size: .
cdr3_nt: TGTGCCAGCAGCTTCCAACGGGACAGGGCCTCTGAAAAACTGTTTTTT
cdr3_aa: CASSFQRDRASEKLFF

v_call: TRBV29-1
d_call: TRBD2
j_call: TRBJ2-7
clone_size: .
cdr3_nt: TGCAGCGCCTCAGCGGGAGGGCCAAGCGAGCAGTACTTC
cdr3_aa: CSASAGGPSEQYF

v_call: TRBV9
d_call: .
j_call: TRBJ2-2
clone_size: .
cdr3_nt: TGTGCCAGCAGTGAAGCCCAAGGACAGACCGGGGAGCTGTTTTTT
cdr3_aa: CASSEAQGQTGELFF

v_call: TRBV28
d_call: TRBD1
j_call: TRBJ1-4
clone_size: .
cdr3_nt: TGTGCCAGCAGACCTCCGGGACAGGGGGCAAGAAATGAAAAACTGTTTTTT
cdr3_aa: CASRPPGQGARNEKLFF

v_call: TRBV5-1
d_call: TRBD1
j_call: TRBJ2-1
clone_size: .
cdr3_nt: TGCGCCAGCACCACTGTTCCAGGGGGCGGTGAGCAGTTCTTC
cdr3_aa: CASTTVPGGGEQFF

v_call: TRBV18
d_call: .
j_call: TRBJ2-7
clone_size: few
cdr3_nt: TGTGCCAGCTCAACAGGGAACTACGAGCAGTACTTC
cdr3_aa: CASSTGNYEQYF

v_call: TRBV18
d_call: .
j_call: TRBJ2-1
clone_size: .
cdr3_nt: TGTGCCAGCTCACCCGTGGCGGGAGAGCAGTTCTTC
cdr3_aa: CASSPVAGEQFF

v_call: TRBV5-1
d_call: .
j_call: TRBJ1-2
clone_size: .
cdr3_nt: TGCGCCAGCAGCTTAAGCCAGGGCCTCCTCTATGGCTACACCTTC
cdr3_aa: CASSLSQGLLYGYTF

v_call: TRBV28
d_call: TRBD1
j_call: TRBJ1-2
clone_size: .
cdr3_nt: TGTGCCAGCAGTTTAGACAGGGTATCTGGCTACACCTTC
cdr3_aa: CASSLDRVSGYTF

v_call: TRBV18
d_call: .
j_call: TRBJ1-5
clone_size: .
cdr3_nt: TGTGCCAGCTCACCTAGGTCCGACCCTGCGCAGCCCCAGCATTTT
cdr3_aa: CASSPRSDPAQPQHF